Shown below are 26 T cell receptor beta chains from a single sample sequenced in a study of OX40 agonist ivuxolimab in advanced cancers. Clones were read by immunoSEQ multiplex PCR, and TCRdb kept only the in-frame ones, dropping some. The data contain tens of thousands of clones, roughly 85% of them singletons. Material: CD4+ or CD8+ T cells sorted from blood, obtained in a trial of the OX40 agonist ivuxolimab. Source of these receptors: an adult with an advanced solid tumor such as melanoma, head and neck, liver or kidney cancer.

In this sample, this clone turned up a few times. The chain is built from TRBV6-5 and TRBJ2-2; possible D gene TRBD1, 6 bases. V shed 6 bases and J shed 3 bases, with 11 bases lying between them. From germline, CDR1 is MNHEY and CDR2 SVGAGI. The CDR3 is made up of 14 amino acids. Here the CDR3 DNA reads TGTGCCAGCAGCATCGGACAGTACACCGGGGAGCTGTTTTTT. Translated: CASSIGQYTGELFF.

The chain recombines TRBV25-1 with TRBJ1-6; D unclear. The V gene's germline CDR1 is MGHDK and CDR2 SYGVNS. V lost 2 bases, J lost 10 bases, and 12 bases lay in between. This CDR3 spans 14 amino acids. CDR3 coding DNA: TGTGCCAGCAGTGAAACCCTAAGTGTCTCACCCCTCCACTTT. It is translated as CASSETLSVSPLHF.

V and J are TRBV29-1 and TRBJ1-2, with D maybe TRBD1 (5 bases). CDR1 is SQVTM, CDR2 ANQGSEA, per germline. The germline V and J ends were trimmed by 6 bases and 5 bases, with 19 bases remaining between them. There are 14 residues in the CDR3. The CDR3 DNA reads TGCAGCGTGGGATCCATTGGGAAGGGGTATGGCTACACCTTC. Translating it yields CSVGSIGKGYGYTF. Filled out from reference TRBV29-1 and TRBJ1-2, the complete variable domain reads SAVISQKPSRDICQRGTSLTIQCQVDSQVTMMFWYRQQPGQSLTLIATANQGSEATYESGFVIDKFPISRPNLTFSTLTVSNMSPEDSSIYLCSVGSIGKGYGYTFGSGTRLTVV.

The chain employs TRBV18 and TRBJ2-3; 10 bases are a match to TRBD2. Looked up from germline, CDR1 is KGHSH and CDR2 is LQKENI. The V gene end was trimmed by 3 bases and the J gene end by 5 bases; junction bases not matched to a gene: 5. This CDR3 region has 15 residues. The CDR3 DNA reads TGTGCCAGCTCACCCTTAGCGGGAGGTGGAGATACGCAGTATTTT. Protein product: CASSPLAGGGDTQYF.

This chain connects TRBV7-9 to TRBJ1-6, with D unclear. The CDR3 extends over 12 amino acids. With 0 bases removed from V and 14 bases from J, the gap between germline ends came to 8 bases. CDR1 is SEHNR, CDR2 FQNEAQ, per germline (reference sequence). CDR3 nucleotide sequence: TGTGCCAGCAGCTTAGCGGTGGGAACCCTCCACTTT. Translating it yields CASSLAVGTLHF.

The rearrangement joins TRBV6-5 to TRBJ1-5, with D unresolved. This CDR3 contains 14 residues. Germline V gene lookup returns CDR1 MNHEY and CDR2 SVGAGI. V was trimmed by 6 bases and J by 6 bases, leaving 15 bases between them. In nucleotides, the CDR3 is TGTGCCAGCAGCCAGACCGGCTCAGGTCAGCCCCAGCATTTT. This sequence encodes CASSQTGSGQPQHF.

J is TRBJ2-5 and V is TRBV4-3; TRBD2 is a possible D gene (7 bases). Between the trimmed V and J ends, which lost 0 bases and 1 base, there was a span of 18 bases. The CDR3 runs to 18 residues. In germline, CDR1 is LGHNA, CDR2 YSLEER. The chain's CDR3 is CASSQDGLGGPFQETQYF. In nucleotides, the CDR3 is TGCGCCAGCAGCCAAGACGGACTCGGGGGGCCATTCCAAGAGACCCAGTACTTC.

The chain uses TRBV6-1 and TRBJ1-2, with D possibly TRBD1 on 5 matching bases. V dropped 6 bases and J dropped 1 base, with 18 bases sitting between them. The germline V gene has CDR1 MNHNS and CDR2 SASEGT. The CDR3 loop spans 16 amino acids. The CDR3 DNA follows: TGTGCCAGCAGAGAAAACAGGAACAGCTATAACTATGGCTACACCTTC. Translation: CASRENRNSYNYGYTF.

The V and J genes are TRBV7-9 and TRBJ2-3; 9 bases are a match to TRBD2. Trimming cost V 5 bases and J 5 bases; bases outside gene matches: 11. Germline-derived CDR1 and CDR2 are SEHNR and FQNEAQ (reference sequence). The CDR3 consists of 16 residues. The CDR3 nucleotides are TGTGCCAGCAGCGCCTTCCTAGCGGGATTTGGAGATACGCAGTATTTT. Translated: CASSAFLAGFGDTQYF.

This clone was observed a single time. The chain combines TRBV27 with TRBJ2-1; TRBD2 matches 8 bases. The CDR3 contains 16 residues. With V trimmed by 7 bases and J by 0 bases, 8 bases remained unmatched. Germline CDR1 is MNHEY and CDR2 is SMNVEV (reference sequence). The CDR3 is CASTRGGGTSYNEQFF. The CDR3 bases are TGTGCCAGCACCCGGGGGGGAGGAACCTCCTACAATGAGCAGTTCTTC.

This chain joins TRBV5-4 and TRBJ2-2, with TRBD2 matching 16 bases. V was pared by 3 bases and J by 5 bases, with 1 base of the junction left unmatched. Looked up from germline, CDR1 is SGHNT and CDR2 is YYREEE (reference sequence). The CDR3 is 16 residues long. The CDR3 is CASSSGLAGGTGELFF. The CDR3, as DNA: TGTGCCAGCAGCTCGGGACTAGCGGGGGGGACCGGGGAGCTGTTTTTT. The variable domain in full, completed from reference TRBV5-4 and TRBJ2-2, reads ETGVTQSPTHLIKTRGQQVTLRCSSQSGHNTVSWYQQALGQGPQFIFQYYREEENGRGNFPPRFSGLQFPNYSSELNVNALELDDSALYLCASSSGLAGGTGELFFGEGSRLTVL.

The V call is TRBV7-2, the J call TRBJ2-7, with D unresolved. This CDR3 region has 13 residues. V was pared by 1 base and J by 8 bases, with 12 bases between. Germline V gene data show CDR1 as SGHTA and CDR2 as FQGNSA. The CDR3: CASSLESQSKQYF. For the CDR3, the DNA is TGTGCCAGCAGCTTAGAGTCCCAATCTAAGCAGTACTTC.

The CDR3 DNA is TGTGCCAGCAGCTCAACGACAGGGGGCGTGGGGCAGTTCTTC. Amino acids: CASSSTTGGVGQFF. The chain uses TRBV11-2 and TRBJ2-1; 10 positions agree with TRBD1. This CDR3 spans 14 amino acids. The V gene's germline CDR1 is SGHAT and CDR2 FQNNGV. Germline trimming cut 4 bases from V and 12 bases from J; bases unmatched to any gene: 9.

The rearrangement joins TRBV6-5 to TRBJ2-2; 8 bases match TRBD1. The germline gives CDR1 MNHEY, CDR2 SVGAGI. This CDR3 contains 14 residues. V shed 6 bases and J 6 bases; nucleotides not matched to a gene: 6. Here the CDR3 reads CASRRTGSPGELFF. The CDR3 DNA reads TGTGCCAGCAGGAGGACAGGGTCGCCCGGGGAGCTGTTTTTT.

This clone was counted only a few times. The J gene is TRBJ1-2, the V gene TRBV19; D may be TRBD1 (5 bases). V lost 9 bases to trimming and J lost 3 bases, with 20 bases between them. Germline V lookup: CDR1 LNHDA, CDR2 SQIVND (reference sequence). This CDR3 has 15 amino acids. Here the CDR3 DNA reads TGTGCCAGCACTCCCTTAAGCCCAGGGTACTATGGCTACACCTTC. This encodes CASTPLSPGYYGYTF.

V usage is TRBV5-1 and J usage is TRBJ2-5; tentative D call: TRBD2 (5 bases). V lost 7 bases, J lost 1 base, and 11 bases lay in between. This CDR3 spans 13 amino acids. Germline assignment: CDR1 SGHRS and CDR2 YFSETQ. The CDR3 DNA sequence: TGCGCCAGCGGACTTCAGGTCCAAGAGACCCAGTACTTC. Residues: CASGLQVQETQYF.

The chain has TRBV5-5 and TRBJ1-1, with D perhaps matching TRBD1 (5 bases). Trimming shortened V by 2 bases and J by 10 bases, and 33 bases separated the two germline ends. The CDR3 length is 19 residues. Germline V CDR1 and CDR2: SGHKS, YYEKEE (reference sequence). CDR3 amino acids: CASSLDYMRGFRVPRLAFF. As DNA, the CDR3 is TGTGCCAGCAGCTTAGATTACATGCGTGGGTTCAGGGTTCCTCGGCTAGCTTTCTTT.

The rearrangement uses TRBV7-2 and TRBJ1-1; 8 nucleotides match TRBD1. Trimming took 3 bases from V and 6 from J; bases not matched to a gene: 18. Germline CDR1 SGHTA, CDR2 FQGNSA. The CDR3 has 18 residues. The CDR3 DNA reads as TGTGCCAGCAGCTTGATTAGGGGGGGACAGGTCCTTTTCTCTGAAGCTTTCTTT. The encoded protein is CASSLIRGGQVLFSEAFF.

The chain recombines TRBV28 with TRBJ1-2; D ambiguous. The CDR3 sequence is 11 residues long. Looked up from germline, CDR1 is MDHEN and CDR2 is SYDVKM. Trimming pared 4 bases from V and 8 bases from J, leaving 8 bases between. For the CDR3, the DNA is TGTGCCAGCAGTTCTTGGGAGGGCTACACCTTC. Protein product: CASSSWEGYTF.

The chain recombines TRBV5-1 with TRBJ1-4; 10 nucleotides agree with TRBD1. Trimming took 2 bases from V and 3 from J; bases not matched to a gene: 4. There are 16 residues in the CDR3. The germline CDR1 and CDR2 sequences are SGHRS and YFSETQ. The CDR3 sequence: CASSFGTGAANEKLFF. DNA of the CDR3: TGCGCCAGCAGCTTTGGGACAGGGGCGGCTAATGAAAAACTGTTTTTT.

V is TRBV19 and J is TRBJ2-1; tentatively, D is TRBD2 (5 bases). The CDR3 consists of 13 residues. V lost 3 bases, J lost 9 bases, and 12 bases lay in between. CDR1 is LNHDA, CDR2 SQIVND, per germline (reference sequence). CDR3 sequence (DNA): TGTGCCAGTAGTATTGTGCGGGTGGGTGAGCAGTTCTTC. Amino acids: CASSIVRVGEQFF.

The sample holds one count of this clone. This chain connects TRBV6-5 to TRBJ1-2; 8 bases line up with TRBD1. The CDR3 loop spans 16 amino acids. Trimming cost V 4 bases and J 3 bases; bases outside gene matches: 10. CDR1 and CDR2 from the germline V gene are MNHEY and SVGAGI. Written as DNA, the CDR3 is TGTGCCAGCAGTTCCCTTCTAGGACAGGGATACTATGGCTACACCTTC. Translated: CASSSLLGQGYYGYTF.

This clone was counted a single time. This chain uses TRBV30 with TRBJ2-2, with 7 bases that match TRBD1. Germline lookup yields CDR1 GTSNPN and CDR2 SVGIG (reference sequence). J lost 10 bases, V lost 5 bases, and 7 bases had no gene match. This CDR3 is built from 12 residues. The CDR3 is CAWGQVNEELFF. CDR3 DNA sequence: TGTGCCTGGGGACAGGTGAATGAGGAGCTGTTTTTT.

V gene TRBV2 combines with J gene TRBJ2-2, with 13 nucleotides matching TRBD2. CDR1 is SNHLY and CDR2 is FYNNEI in the germline V gene. This CDR3 region has 15 residues. Trimming cost V 6 bases and J 3 bases; bases outside gene matches: 1. The CDR3 reads CASRTSGGDTGELFF. DNA of the CDR3: TGTGCCAGCAGAACTAGCGGGGGGGACACCGGGGAGCTGTTTTTT.

J is TRBJ1-5 and V is TRBV7-9, with 8 bases identical to TRBD1. Germline trimming cut 1 base from V and 2 bases from J; bases unmatched to any gene: 10. From germline, CDR1 is SEHNR and CDR2 FQNEAQ (reference sequence). The CDR3 totals 18 residues. The CDR3: CASSLVRSGTGGNQPQHF. The DNA of the CDR3 is TGTGCCAGCAGCTTAGTAAGGTCTGGGACAGGAGGCAATCAGCCCCAGCATTTT. Drawing the rest from reference TRBV7-9 and TRBJ1-5, the complete variable domain is DTGVSQNPRHKITKRGQNVTFRCDPISEHNRLYWYRQTLGQGPEFLTYFQNEAQLEKSRLLSDRFSAERPKGSFSTLEIQRTEQGDSAMYLCASSLVRSGTGGNQPQHFGDGTRLSIL.

The chain combines TRBV7-9 with TRBJ1-5; D unclear. The CDR3 sequence is 14 residues long. Trimming took off 5 bases at V and 3 bases at J, with 11 bases between the two ends. Germline CDR1 and CDR2: SEHNR and FQNEAQ (reference sequence). The CDR3 loop is CASSLTTDNQPQHF. CDR3 DNA: TGTGCCAGCAGCCTCACAACAGACAATCAGCCCCAGCATTTT.